This T cell receptor beta chain was documented in a study of blood T cell repertoires in COVID-19. In the study overall: Sites across the United States, Italy and Spain contributed samples from acute and convalescent COVID-19.

Original handling: Reference gene primer amplification yielded estimated nucleated cell counts. The protocol was immunoSEQ multiplex PCR, while the TCRdb copy is restricted to in-frame clones and leaves out a portion. V and J calls and clone size come straight from that table; D and trimming were deduced from the DNA. The sample records fewer than 350,000 clones, around 84% being singletons. Individuals drawn from 20 to 30 US areas were roughly 18 to 95 years old. This CDR3 is 16 amino acids long. V was cut by 6 bases and J by 1 base, with 18 bases left in between. Per the germline V gene, CDR1 is SGHAT and CDR2 is FQNNGV.

The receptor comes from a woman in her forties or fifties who had recovered from COVID-19. Sequenced material: PBMCs or T cells enriched from blood (not recorded which). V is TRBV11-2 and J is TRBJ2-5; D is perhaps TRBD2 (6 bases). DNA of the CDR3: TGTGCCAGCAGACCCTGGATAGCGGACTCCCAAGAGACCCAGTACTTC. Protein product: CASRPWIADSQETQYF.